This paragraph reports one TCR beta chain. This specimen belongs to a study of blood T cell repertoires in COVID-19. Across the study: The study drew acute and convalescent COVID-19 samples from the United States, Italy and Spain. PBMCs, B-cell-depleted T cells, or T cells provided the cDNA or gDNA that made up the material.

The ends lost 1 base at V and 0 bases at J; junction bases unmatched: 5. The CDR3 has 19 residues. Germline V gives CDR1 SGHNT, CDR2 YENEEA. Under the authors' procedure: Reference gene primer amplification in the assay estimated nucleated cell counts. Assay used: immunoSEQ multiplex PCR; TCRdb lists only in-frame clones, some missing. Clone size and V and J calls were adopted from that table, with D and trimming inferred from the DNA. The sample consists of fewer than 110,000 clones, 89% of them appearing once. The sequenced sample was peripheral blood. This sequence originates from a woman older than 75 in a cohort sampled during active COVID-19. This chain links TRBV11-3 with TRBJ2-1, with TRBD2 matching 14 bases. The CDR3, as DNA: TGTGCCAGCAGCTTAGGAGGGACTAGCGGGAGTAGCTCCTACAATGAGCAGTTCTTC. Translating it yields CASSLGGTSGSSSYNEQFF.